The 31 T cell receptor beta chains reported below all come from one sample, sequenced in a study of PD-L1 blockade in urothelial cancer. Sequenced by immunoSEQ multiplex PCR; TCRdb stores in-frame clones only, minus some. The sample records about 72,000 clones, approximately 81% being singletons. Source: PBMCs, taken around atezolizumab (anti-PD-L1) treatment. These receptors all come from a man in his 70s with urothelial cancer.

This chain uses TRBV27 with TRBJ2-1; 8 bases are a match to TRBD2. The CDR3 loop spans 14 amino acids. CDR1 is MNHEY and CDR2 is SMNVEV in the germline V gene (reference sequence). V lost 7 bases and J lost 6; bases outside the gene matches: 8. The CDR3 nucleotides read TGTGCCAGCACGAGTAGCGGGACCCTCAATGAGCAGTTCTTC. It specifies CASTSSGTLNEQFF.

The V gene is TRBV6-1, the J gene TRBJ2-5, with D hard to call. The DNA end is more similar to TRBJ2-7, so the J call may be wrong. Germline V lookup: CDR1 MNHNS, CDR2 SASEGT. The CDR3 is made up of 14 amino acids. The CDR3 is CASSPHFRSYEQYF. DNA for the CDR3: TGTGCCAGCAGTCCGCATTTCCGTTCCTACGAGCAGTACTTC.

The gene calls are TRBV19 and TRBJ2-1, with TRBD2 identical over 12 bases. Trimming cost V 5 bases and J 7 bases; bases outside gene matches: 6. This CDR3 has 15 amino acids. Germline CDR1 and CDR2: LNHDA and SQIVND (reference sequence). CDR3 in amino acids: CASSETSGSRNEQFF. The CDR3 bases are TGTGCCAGTAGTGAGACTAGCGGGAGTCGTAATGAGCAGTTCTTC.

The CDR3 region is CASSYGGAQETQYF. CDR3 in DNA: TGTGCCAGCAGTTACGGGGGGGCCCAAGAGACCCAGTACTTC. The chain joins TRBV6-6 to TRBJ2-5; TRBD2 is a possible D gene (7 bases). This CDR3 spans 14 amino acids. CDR1 is MNHNY and CDR2 is SVGAGI in the germline V gene (reference sequence). Between the trimmed V and J ends, which lost 2 bases and 1 base, there was a span of 8 bases.

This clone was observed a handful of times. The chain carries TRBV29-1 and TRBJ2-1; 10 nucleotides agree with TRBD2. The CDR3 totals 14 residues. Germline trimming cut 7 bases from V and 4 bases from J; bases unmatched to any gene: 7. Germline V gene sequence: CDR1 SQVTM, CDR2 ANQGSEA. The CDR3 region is CSGTSGPDYNEQFF. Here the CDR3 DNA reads TGCAGCGGGACTAGCGGACCTGATTACAATGAGCAGTTCTTC.

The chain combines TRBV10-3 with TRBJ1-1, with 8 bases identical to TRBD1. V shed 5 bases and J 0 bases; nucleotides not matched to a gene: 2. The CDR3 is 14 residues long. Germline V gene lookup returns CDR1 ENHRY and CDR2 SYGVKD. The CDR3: CAISSGGLNTEAFF. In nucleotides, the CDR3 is TGTGCCATCAGTTCAGGGGGCTTGAACACTGAAGCTTTCTTT.

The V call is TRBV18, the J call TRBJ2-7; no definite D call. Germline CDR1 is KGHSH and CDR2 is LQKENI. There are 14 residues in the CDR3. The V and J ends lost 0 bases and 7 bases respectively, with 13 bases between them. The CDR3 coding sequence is TGTGCCAGCTCACCACCGATGGTTAGGCGGGAGCAGTACTTC. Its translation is CASSPPMVRREQYF.

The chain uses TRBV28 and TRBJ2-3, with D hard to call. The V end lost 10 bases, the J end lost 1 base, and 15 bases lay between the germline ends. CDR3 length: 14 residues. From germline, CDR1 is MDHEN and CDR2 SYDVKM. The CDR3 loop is CATTADVGTDTQYF. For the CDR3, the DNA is TGTGCCACCACCGCAGATGTGGGCACAGATACGCAGTATTTT.

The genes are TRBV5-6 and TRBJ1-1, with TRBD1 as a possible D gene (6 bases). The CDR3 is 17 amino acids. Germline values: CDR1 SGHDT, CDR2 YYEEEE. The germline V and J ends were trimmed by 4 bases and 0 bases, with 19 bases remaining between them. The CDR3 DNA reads TGTGCCAGCAGCACCGCCGGACAGAGAGTCTTGAACACTGAAGCTTTCTTT. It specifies CASSTAGQRVLNTEAFF.

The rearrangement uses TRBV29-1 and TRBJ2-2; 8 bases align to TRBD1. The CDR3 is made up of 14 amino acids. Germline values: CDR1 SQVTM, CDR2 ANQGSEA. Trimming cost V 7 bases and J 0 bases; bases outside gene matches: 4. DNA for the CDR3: TGCAGCGAGGGGACAGGCACGAACACCGGGGAGCTGTTTTTT. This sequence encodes CSEGTGTNTGELFF.

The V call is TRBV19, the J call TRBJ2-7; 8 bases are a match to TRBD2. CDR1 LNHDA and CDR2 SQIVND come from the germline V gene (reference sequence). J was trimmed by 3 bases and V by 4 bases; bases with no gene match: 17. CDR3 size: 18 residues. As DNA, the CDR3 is TGTGCCAGTAGTACAGGGGTGTCCATTAGCGGGACTGACTACGAGCAGTACTTC. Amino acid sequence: CASSTGVSISGTDYEQYF.

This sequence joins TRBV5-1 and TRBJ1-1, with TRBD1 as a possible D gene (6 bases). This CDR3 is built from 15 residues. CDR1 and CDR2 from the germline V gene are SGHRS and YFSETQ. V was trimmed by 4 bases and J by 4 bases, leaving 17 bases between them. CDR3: CASSDGQLSGTEAFF. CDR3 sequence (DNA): TGCGCCAGCAGCGATGGACAGCTTTCGGGCACTGAAGCTTTCTTT.

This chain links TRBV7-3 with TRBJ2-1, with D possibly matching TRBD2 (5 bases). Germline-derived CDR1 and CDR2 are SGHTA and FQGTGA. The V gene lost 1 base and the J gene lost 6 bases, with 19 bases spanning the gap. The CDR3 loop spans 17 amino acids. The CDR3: CASSLRGGGAPGNEQFF. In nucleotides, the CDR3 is TGTGCCAGCAGCTTAAGGGGTGGAGGCGCGCCCGGCAATGAGCAGTTCTTC.

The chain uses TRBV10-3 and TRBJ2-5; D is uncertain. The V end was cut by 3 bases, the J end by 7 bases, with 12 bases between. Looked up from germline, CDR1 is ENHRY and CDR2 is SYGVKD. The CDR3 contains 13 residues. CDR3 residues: CAISEPKPGTQYF. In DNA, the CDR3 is TGTGCCATCAGTGAACCCAAGCCGGGGACCCAGTACTTC.

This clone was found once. CDR3 sequence reads: CAWSPGQQNRAQYF. The CDR3 DNA sequence: TGTGCCTGGAGCCCGGGACAGCAAAACCGAGCGCAGTACTTC. The rearrangement uses TRBV30 and TRBJ2-7; 7 bases align to TRBD1. The CDR3 contains 14 residues. Germline CDR1 reads GTSNPN; CDR2 reads SVGIG (reference sequence). V lost 3 bases to trimming and J lost 9 bases; unmatched junction nucleotides: 14.

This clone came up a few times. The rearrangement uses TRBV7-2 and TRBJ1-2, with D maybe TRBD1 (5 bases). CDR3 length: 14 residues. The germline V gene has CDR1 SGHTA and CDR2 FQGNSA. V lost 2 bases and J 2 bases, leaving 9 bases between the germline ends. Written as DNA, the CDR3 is TGTGCCAGCAGCTTAAGCAGGGCCAACTATGGCTACACCTTC. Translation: CASSLSRANYGYTF.

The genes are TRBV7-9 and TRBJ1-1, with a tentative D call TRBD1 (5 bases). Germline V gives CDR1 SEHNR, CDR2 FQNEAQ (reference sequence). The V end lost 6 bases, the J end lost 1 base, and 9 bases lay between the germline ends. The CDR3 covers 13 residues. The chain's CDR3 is CASRTATNTEAFF. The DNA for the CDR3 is TGTGCCAGCAGGACAGCTACGAACACTGAAGCTTTCTTT.

CDR3 in amino acids: CASSSGLAGGYTGELFF. The CDR3 DNA reads TGTGCCAGCAGCTCAGGACTAGCGGGAGGATACACCGGGGAGCTGTTTTTT. The chain is built from TRBV7-9 and TRBJ2-2; the match to TRBD2 covers 14 bases. The V segment lost 4 bases and the J segment 3 bases; nucleotides outside the gene matches: 4. There are 17 residues in the CDR3. Germline CDR1 SEHNR, CDR2 FQNEAQ (reference sequence). The variable domain in full, completed from reference TRBV7-9 and TRBJ2-2, reads DTGVSQNPRHKITKRGQNVTFRCDPISEHNRLYWYRQTLGQGPEFLTYFQNEAQLEKSRLLSDRFSAERPKGSFSTLEIQRTEQGDSAMYLCASSSGLAGGYTGELFFGEGSRLTVL.

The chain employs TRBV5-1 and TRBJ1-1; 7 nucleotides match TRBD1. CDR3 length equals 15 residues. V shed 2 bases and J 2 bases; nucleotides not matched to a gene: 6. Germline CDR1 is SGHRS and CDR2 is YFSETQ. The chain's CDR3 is CASSLGGSGNTEAFF. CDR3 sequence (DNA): TGCGCCAGCAGCTTAGGGGGCTCAGGAAACACTGAAGCTTTCTTT.

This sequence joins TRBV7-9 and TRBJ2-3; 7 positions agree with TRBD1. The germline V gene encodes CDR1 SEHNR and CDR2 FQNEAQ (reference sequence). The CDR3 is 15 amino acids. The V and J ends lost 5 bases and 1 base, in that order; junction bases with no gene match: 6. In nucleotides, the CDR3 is TGTGCCAGCAGCCATAGGACAGGCCGCACAGATACGCAGTATTTT. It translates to CASSHRTGRTDTQYF.

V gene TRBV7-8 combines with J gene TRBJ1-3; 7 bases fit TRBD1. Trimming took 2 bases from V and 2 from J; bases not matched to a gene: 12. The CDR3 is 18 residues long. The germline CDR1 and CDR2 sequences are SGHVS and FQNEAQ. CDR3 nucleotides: TGTGCCAGCAGCTTACCAATTTCCGGGACAGAAACTGGAAACACCATATATTTT. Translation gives CASSLPISGTETGNTIYF.

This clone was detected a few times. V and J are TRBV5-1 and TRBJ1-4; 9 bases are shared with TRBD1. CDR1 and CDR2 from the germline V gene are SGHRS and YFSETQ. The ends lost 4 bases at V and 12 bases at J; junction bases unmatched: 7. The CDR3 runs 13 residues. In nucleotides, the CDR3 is TGCGCCAGCAGCCGACAGGGGGAGACGCAACTGTTTTTT. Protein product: CASSRQGETQLFF. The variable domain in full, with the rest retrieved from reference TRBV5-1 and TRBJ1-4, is KAGVTQTPRYLIKTRGQQVTLSCSPISGHRSVSWYQQTPGQGLQFLFEYFSETQRNKGNFPGRFSGRQFSNSRSEMNVSTLELGDSALYLCASSRQGETQLFFGSGTQLSVL.

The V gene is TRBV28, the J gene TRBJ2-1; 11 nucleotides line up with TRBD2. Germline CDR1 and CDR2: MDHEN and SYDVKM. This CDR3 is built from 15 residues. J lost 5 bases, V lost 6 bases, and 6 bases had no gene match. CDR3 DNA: TGTGCCAGCAGCGCGACTAGCGGGATCCACAATGAGCAGTTCTTC. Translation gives CASSATSGIHNEQFF.

In nucleotides, the CDR3 is TGTGCCGCGCGGGGGTTGTTGGGCAATGAGCAGTTCTTC. This gives the protein CAARGLLGNEQFF. The chain links TRBV6-5 to TRBJ2-1; 7 bases fit TRBD2. The V segment lost 11 bases and the J segment 6 bases; nucleotides outside the gene matches: 10. The germline gives CDR1 MNHEY, CDR2 SVGAGI. The CDR3 has 13 residues.

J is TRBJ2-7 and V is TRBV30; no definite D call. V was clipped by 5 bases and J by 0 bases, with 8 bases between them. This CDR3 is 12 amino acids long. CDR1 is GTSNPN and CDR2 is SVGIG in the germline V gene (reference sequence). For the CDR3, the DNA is TGTGCCTGGGGGCCGAGCTCCTACGAGCAGTACTTC. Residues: CAWGPSSYEQYF.

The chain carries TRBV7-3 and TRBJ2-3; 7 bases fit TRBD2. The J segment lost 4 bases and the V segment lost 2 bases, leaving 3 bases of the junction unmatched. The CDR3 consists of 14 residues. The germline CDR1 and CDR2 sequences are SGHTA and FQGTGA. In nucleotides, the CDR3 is TGTGCCAGCAGCTTAGGAACTAGCGCAGATACGCAGTATTTT. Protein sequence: CASSLGTSADTQYF.

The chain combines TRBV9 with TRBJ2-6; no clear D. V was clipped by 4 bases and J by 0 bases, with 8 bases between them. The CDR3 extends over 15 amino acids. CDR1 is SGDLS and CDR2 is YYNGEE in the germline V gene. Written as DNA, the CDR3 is TGTGCCAGCAGCCGTCTCGGCTCTGGGGCCAACGTCCTGACTTTC. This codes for CASSRLGSGANVLTF.

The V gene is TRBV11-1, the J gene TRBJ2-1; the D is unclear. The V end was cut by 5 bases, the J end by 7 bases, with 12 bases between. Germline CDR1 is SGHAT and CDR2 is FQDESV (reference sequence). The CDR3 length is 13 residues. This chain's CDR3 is CASSVRGSNEQFF. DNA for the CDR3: TGTGCCAGCAGCGTCAGAGGATCGAATGAGCAGTTCTTC. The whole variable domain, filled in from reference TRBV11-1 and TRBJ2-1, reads EAEVAQSPRYKITEKSQAVAFWCDPISGHATLYWYRQILGQGPELLVQFQDESVVDDSQLPKDRFSAERLKGVDSTLKIQPAELGDSAMYLCASSVRGSNEQFFGPGTRLTVL.

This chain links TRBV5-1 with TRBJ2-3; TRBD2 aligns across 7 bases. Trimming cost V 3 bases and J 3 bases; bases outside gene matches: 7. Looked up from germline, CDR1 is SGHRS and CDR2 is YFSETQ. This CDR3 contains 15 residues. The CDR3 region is CASSSGGDVTDTQYF. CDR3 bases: TGCGCCAGCAGCTCTGGGGGGGACGTAACAGATACGCAGTATTTT.

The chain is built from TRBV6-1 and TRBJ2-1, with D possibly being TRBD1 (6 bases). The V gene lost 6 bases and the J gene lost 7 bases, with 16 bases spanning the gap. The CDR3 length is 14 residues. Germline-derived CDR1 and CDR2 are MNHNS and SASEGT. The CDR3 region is CASSQGLQGNEQFF. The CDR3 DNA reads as TGTGCCAGCAGCCAGGGCTTGCAGGGGAATGAGCAGTTCTTC.

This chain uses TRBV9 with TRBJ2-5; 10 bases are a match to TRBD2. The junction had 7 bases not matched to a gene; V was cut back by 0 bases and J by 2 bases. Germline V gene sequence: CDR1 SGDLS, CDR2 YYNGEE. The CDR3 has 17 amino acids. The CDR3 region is CASSVASIAGGQETQYF. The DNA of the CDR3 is TGTGCCAGCAGCGTAGCGTCGATAGCGGGAGGTCAAGAGACCCAGTACTTC.